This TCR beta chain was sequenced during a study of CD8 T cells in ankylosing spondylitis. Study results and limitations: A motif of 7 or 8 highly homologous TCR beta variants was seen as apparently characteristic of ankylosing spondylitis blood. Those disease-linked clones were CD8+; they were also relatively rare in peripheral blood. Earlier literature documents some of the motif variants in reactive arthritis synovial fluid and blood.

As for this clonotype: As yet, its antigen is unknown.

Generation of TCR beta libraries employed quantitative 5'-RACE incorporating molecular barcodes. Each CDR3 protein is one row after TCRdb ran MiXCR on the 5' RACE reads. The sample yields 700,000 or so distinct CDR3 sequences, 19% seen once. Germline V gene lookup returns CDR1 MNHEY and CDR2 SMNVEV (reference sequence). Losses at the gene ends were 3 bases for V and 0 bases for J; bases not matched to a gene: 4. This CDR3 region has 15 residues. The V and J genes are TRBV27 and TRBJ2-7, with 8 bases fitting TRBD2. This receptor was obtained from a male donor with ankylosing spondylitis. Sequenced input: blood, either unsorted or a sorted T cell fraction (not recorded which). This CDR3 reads CASSLGLGSSYEQYF. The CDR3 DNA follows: TGTGCCAGCAGTTTGGGACTAGGGAGCTCCTACGAGCAGTACTTC.